This T cell receptor (beta chain) was profiled in a study of cytomegalovirus exposure and HLA in healthy donors. A multiplex PCR was run with 60 Vbeta primers and 13 Jbeta primers. The data were produced by immunoSEQ multiplex PCR, yet TCRdb's version contains in-frame clones alone and is incomplete. The table lists around 92,000 clones, 70% to 80% of them singletons. This CDR3 is 14 amino acids long. The V and J ends lost 5 bases and 0 bases respectively, with 9 bases between them. Looked up from germline, CDR1 is SNHLY and CDR2 is FYNNEI. The TCR was taken from a man aged 55 to 70 in good health and CMV-seropositive. Sequencing was done on a sample of PBMCs. The J gene is TRBJ2-3, the V gene TRBV2, with D uncertain. The DNA of the CDR3 is TGTGCCAGCAGTTTCTCGAGAAGCACAGATACGCAGTATTTT. Protein product: CASSFSRSTDTQYF.